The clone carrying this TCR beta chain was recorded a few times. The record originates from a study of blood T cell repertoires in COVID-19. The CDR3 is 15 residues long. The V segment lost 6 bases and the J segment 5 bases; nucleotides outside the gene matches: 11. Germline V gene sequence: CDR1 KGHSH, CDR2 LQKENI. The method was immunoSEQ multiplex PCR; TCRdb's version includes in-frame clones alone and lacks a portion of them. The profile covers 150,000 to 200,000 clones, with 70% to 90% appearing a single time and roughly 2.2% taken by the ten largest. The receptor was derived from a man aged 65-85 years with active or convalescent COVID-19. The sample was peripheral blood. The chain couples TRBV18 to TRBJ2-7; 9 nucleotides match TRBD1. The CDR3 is CASSPGTGSSHEQYF. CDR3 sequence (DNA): TGTGCCAGCTCCCCCGGGACAGGGTCTTCCCACGAGCAGTACTTC.